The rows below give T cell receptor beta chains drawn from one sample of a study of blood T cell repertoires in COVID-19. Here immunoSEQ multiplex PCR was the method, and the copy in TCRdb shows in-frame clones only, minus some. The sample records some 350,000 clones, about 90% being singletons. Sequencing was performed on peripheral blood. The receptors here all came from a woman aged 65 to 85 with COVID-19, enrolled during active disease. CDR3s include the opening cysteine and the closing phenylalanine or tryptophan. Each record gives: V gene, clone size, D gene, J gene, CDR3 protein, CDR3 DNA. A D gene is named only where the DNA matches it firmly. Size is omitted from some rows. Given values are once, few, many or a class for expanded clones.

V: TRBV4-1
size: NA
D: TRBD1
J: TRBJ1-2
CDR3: CASSQGSAGGIYGYTF
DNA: TGCGCCAGCAGCCAAGGTTCGGCAGGGGGTATCTATGGCTACACCTTC

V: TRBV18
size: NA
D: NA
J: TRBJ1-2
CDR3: CASSPSTGSANYGYTF
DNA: TGTGCCAGCTCACCATCCACAGGGTCCGCTAACTATGGCTACACCTTC

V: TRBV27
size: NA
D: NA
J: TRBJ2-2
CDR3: CASTPGDRYTGELFF
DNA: TGTGCCAGCACGCCAGGGGATCGCTACACCGGGGAGCTGTTTTTT

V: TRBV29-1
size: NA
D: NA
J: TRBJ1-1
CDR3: CSGLRQENTEAFF
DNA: TGCAGCGGACTTCGACAGGAGAACACTGAAGCTTTCTTT

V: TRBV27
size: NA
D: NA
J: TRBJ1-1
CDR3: CASKGGTEAFF
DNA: TGTGCCAGCAAGGGGGGGACTGAAGCTTTCTTT

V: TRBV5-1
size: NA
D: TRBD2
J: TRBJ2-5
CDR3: CASSLDGTSSETQYF
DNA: TGCGCCAGCAGCCTGGACGGGACTAGCTCCGAGACCCAGTACTTC

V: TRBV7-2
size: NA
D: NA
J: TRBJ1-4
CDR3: CASSLEAAGNSEKLFF
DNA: TGTGCCAGCAGCTTAGAGGCGGCCGGGAACAGTGAAAAACTGTTTTTT

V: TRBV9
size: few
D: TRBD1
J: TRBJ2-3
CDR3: CASSEGASTDTQYF
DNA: TGTGCCAGCAGCGAGGGGGCCAGCACAGATACGCAGTATTTT

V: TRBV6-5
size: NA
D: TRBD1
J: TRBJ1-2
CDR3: CASSTGVGGYTF
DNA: TGTGCCAGCAGTACAGGGGTTGGGGGCTACACCTTC

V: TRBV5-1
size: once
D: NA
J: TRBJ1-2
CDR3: CASTSGYGYTF
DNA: TGCGCCAGCACCTCGGGCTATGGCTACACCTTC

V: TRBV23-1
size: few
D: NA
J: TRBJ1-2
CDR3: CASSQSPHAKSYGYTF
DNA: TGCGCCAGCAGTCAATCCCCTCACGCAAAGAGCTATGGCTACACCTTC

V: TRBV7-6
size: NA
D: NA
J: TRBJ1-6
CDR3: CASSRGGSYNSPLHF
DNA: TGTGCCAGCAGCCGAGGGGGCTCCTATAATTCACCCCTCCACTTT

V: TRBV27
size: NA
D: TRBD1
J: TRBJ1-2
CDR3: CASSSGQRLYGYTF
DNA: TGTGCCAGCAGTTCGGGACAGCGCCTCTATGGCTACACCTTC

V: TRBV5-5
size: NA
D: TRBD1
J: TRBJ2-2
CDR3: CASSSRTGPNTGELFF
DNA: TGTGCCAGCAGCTCAAGGACAGGGCCGAACACCGGGGAGCTGTTTTTT